A selection of T cell receptor beta chains follows, all from one sample in a study of blood T cell repertoires in COVID-19. The table came from immunoSEQ multiplex PCR; TCRdb's copy has only in-frame clones and leaves some out. Of under 200,000 clones in the sample, 82% were seen once. The sequencing sample was made of PBMCs or T cells enriched from blood (not recorded which). These TCRs come from a man in his forties or fifties who had recovered from COVID-19. The CDR3 runs from the conserved cysteine through the conserved F or W. D genes are given only for firm matches.

D,V,CDR3
-,TRBV5-1,CASSPSTGNTGELFF
TRBD1,TRBV5-1,CASSLVITGAGETQYF
TRBD1,TRBV28,CASSLGQGAQAGELFF
-,TRBV27,CASGQIPSSYEQYF
-,TRBV2,CASTLAQETQYF
-,TRBV19,CASSIAISTAQETQYF
TRBD1,TRBV5-1,CASTPDRGNSPLHF
TRBD2,TRBV6-4,CASSDTGTSGRAVKFF
-,TRBV4-2,CASSPRDGSTGELFF
-,TRBV12-3/TRBV12-4,CASSFLFGYTF
TRBD1,TRBV24-1,CATSDSQGDGLGEQFF
TRBD1,TRBV28,CASSSKGAHLNTEAFF
-,TRBV7-9,CASSPDLRSYEQYF
TRBD1,TRBV6-5,CASSYYRQGKQFF
TRBD1,TRBV5-8,CASSLQGASTDTQYF
-,TRBV28,CASDPERGEGYTF
TRBD1,TRBV6-6,CASTPRGTGSSYEQYF
-,TRBV19,CASKHGNNQPQHF
TRBD2,TRBV29-1,CSVEGGGSADTQYF
TRBD1,TRBV7-3,CASSAIQGKPDTQYF
-,TRBV5-1,CASSLGTVGTDTQYF
-,TRBV10-3,CAISESKVSSGANVLTF
TRBD1,TRBV6-2/TRBV6-3,CASSRIPGQQDGYTF
TRBD2,TRBV7-9,CASSPRGGAEVGQYF
-,TRBV6-5,CASRTTASSYEQYF
-,TRBV5-1,CASSTRGTLGTDTQYF
-,TRBV28,CASSTTYLTNEKLFF
TRBD2,TRBV7-2,CASSFAREREQFF
TRBD1,TRBV28,CASSLNYRGETQYF
-,TRBV3-1/TRBV3-2,CASSPAVSLSGANVLTF
TRBD1,TRBV6-2/TRBV6-3,CASSDRGQTEAFF
-,TRBV15,CATSSGILLSEQYF
TRBD1,TRBV18,CASSAGQGGGYTF
TRBD1,TRBV5-5,CASSSTGGNTEAFF
TRBD1,TRBV6-5,CASSKRQGNTGELFF
-,TRBV7-3,CASLAGAITEAFF
-,TRBV10-3,CAIRNIHYEQYF
-,TRBV7-9,CASSLGGAPEQYF
-,TRBV15,CATSRERGKANEQFF
-,TRBV9,CASSVSPGINEQFF
TRBD2,TRBV25-1,CASSESSGRAFSETQYF
TRBD1,TRBV2,CASSVGQGVDEQYF
-,TRBV6-5,CASIFIARDTQYF
TRBD2,TRBV5-1,CASSRPSGGVDTQYF
-,TRBV10-2,CASRAGINNSPLHF
-,TRBV12-3/TRBV12-4,CASSQDGGVAQHF
TRBD1,TRBV5-1,CASSLRQGSYNEQFF
-,TRBV6-5,CASSRGGDSRNTIYF
-,TRBV24-1,CATSDTGLANTGELFF
-,TRBV9,CASSVGHVTANYGYTF
TRBD1,TRBV5-5,CASSLLTGTYEQYF
-,TRBV11-2,CASSYDITNEKLFF
TRBD2,TRBV29-1,CSAEGRDTGELFF
TRBD1,TRBV5-1,CASSKGQGFKNSPLHF
TRBD1,TRBV6-5,CAGVPDRTFNNEQFF